This T cell receptor beta chain was captured in a study of blood T cell repertoires in COVID-19. Overall study: PBMCs, B-cell-depleted T cells, or T cells were the source of the cDNA or gDNA that made up the material.

V lost 4 bases to trimming and J lost 11 bases; unmatched junction nucleotides: 1. Germline V gene data show CDR1 as SGHDT and CDR2 as YYEEEE. CDR3 length equals 11 residues. Profiling relied on immunoSEQ multiplex PCR, and the TCRdb table lists in-frame clones only, not all of them. The data show 200,000 or so clones, approximately 79% seen once. V gene TRBV5-6 combines with J gene TRBJ1-4; 8 bases line up with TRBD1. What was sequenced was peripheral blood. The TCR sequence derives from a man aged 55 to 70 with active or convalescent COVID-19. The CDR3 is CASSRTGKLFF. In DNA, the CDR3 is TGTGCCAGCAGCCGGACAGGGAAACTGTTTTTT.